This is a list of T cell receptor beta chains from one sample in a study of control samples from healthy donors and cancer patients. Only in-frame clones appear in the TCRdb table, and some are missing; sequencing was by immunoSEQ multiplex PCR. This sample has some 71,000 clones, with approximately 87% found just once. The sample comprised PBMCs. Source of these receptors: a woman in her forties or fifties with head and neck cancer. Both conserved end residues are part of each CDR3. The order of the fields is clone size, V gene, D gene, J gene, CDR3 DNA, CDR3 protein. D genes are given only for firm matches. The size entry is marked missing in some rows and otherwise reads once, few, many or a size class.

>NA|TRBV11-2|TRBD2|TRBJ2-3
TGTGCCAGCAGCTCTATTCTAGCGGGGGAGCAGTATTTT
CASSSILAGEQYF
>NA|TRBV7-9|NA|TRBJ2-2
TGTGCCAGCAGCTCCCGGATCAACACCGGGGAGCTGTTTTTT
CASSSRINTGELFF
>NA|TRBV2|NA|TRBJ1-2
TGTGCCAGCAGTGAAGAAGCAGGGCTGGCTGGCTACACCTTC
CASSEEAGLAGYTF
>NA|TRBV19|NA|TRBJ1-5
TGTGCCAGTAGTTCGGCTACAGGGACTAATCAGCCCCAGCATTTT
CASSSATGTNQPQHF
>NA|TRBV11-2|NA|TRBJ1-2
TGTGCCAGCAGCTCCTCCGGACAGTATGGCTACACCTTC
CASSSSGQYGYTF
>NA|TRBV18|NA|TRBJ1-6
TGTGCCAGCCGACCTGGGGGAGGAGAGTCACCCCTCCACTTT
CASRPGGGESPLHF
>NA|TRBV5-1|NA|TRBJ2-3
TGCGCCAGCCGCTCGGGGCGCACAGATACGCAGTATTTT
CASRSGRTDTQYF
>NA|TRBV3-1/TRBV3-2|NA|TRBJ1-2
TGTGCCAGCAGCCAAGCCCTGCTCGCGGATGGCTACACCTTC
CASSQALLADGYTF
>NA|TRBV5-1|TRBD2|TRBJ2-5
TGCGCCAGCAGCTTGGGCGGGGGGGCCAAAGAGACCCAGTACTTC
CASSLGGGAKETQYF
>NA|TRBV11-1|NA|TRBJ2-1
TGTGCCAGCAGCTTAGAGGTGGGGGCAGATGAGCAGTTCTTC
CASSLEVGADEQFF
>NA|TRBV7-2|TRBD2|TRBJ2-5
TGTGCCAGCAGCTCCTCTAGCGGGGGGGCCAGAAAGACCCAGTACTTC
CASSSSSGGARKTQYF
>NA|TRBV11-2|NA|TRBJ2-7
TGTGCCAGCAGCTTAGGCCGGGGGGCCCCCTACGAGCAGTACTTC
CASSLGRGAPYEQYF
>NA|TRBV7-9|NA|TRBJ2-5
TGTGCCAGCAGCCGTGGGACGGTCAACCAAGAGACCCAGTACTTC
CASSRGTVNQETQYF
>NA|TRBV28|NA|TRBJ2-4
TGTGCCAGCAGTCCTTCCCGGACAGAAAACATTCAGTACTTC
CASSPSRTENIQYF
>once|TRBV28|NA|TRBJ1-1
TGTGCCAGCAGTGGGCTTGAGGGAGCTTTCTTT
CASSGLEGAFF
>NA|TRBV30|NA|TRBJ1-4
TGTGCCTGGAGTGTAAGACCGAATAATGAAAAACTGTTTTTT
CAWSVRPNNEKLFF
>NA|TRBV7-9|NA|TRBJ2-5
TGTGCCGGCAGCTTAGCGACCCCGGGGCACCAAGAGACCCAGTACTTC
CAGSLATPGHQETQYF
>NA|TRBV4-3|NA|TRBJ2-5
TGCGCCAGCAGCCGGGGAAACGGGGATTTTGGGGAGACCCAGTACTTC
CASSRGNGDFGETQYF
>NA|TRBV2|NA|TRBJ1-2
TGTGCCAGCAGTGGGGCTCCTCCTAACTATGGCTACACCTTT
CASSGAPPNYGYTF
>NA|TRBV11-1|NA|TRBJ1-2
TGTGCCAGCAGCGCCGGGAACGAAGGCTATGGCTACACCTTC
CASSAGNEGYGYTF
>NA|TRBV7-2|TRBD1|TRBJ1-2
TGTGCCAGCAGCTTTCAGTCGGGGACAGGGACGTCTGGCTACACCTTC
CASSFQSGTGTSGYTF
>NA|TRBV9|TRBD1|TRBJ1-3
TGTGCCAGCAGCAAGGGACAGGATTTCTCTGGAAACACCATATATTTT
CASSKGQDFSGNTIYF
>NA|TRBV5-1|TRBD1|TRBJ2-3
TGCGCCAGCAGCTATAACAGGGGTCGAGGTACGCAGTATTTT
CASSYNRGRGTQYF
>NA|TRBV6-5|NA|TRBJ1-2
TGTGCCAGCGGCCAACTTACAGGGTATGGCTACACCTTC
CASGQLTGYGYTF
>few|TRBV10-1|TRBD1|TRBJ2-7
TGCGCCAGCAGTGGAGAGGACAGGACATCCTACGAGCAGTACTTC
CASSGEDRTSYEQYF
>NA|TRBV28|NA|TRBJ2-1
TGTGCCAGCAGTCCTGAGACGGACAGCTCCTACAATGAGCAGTTCTTC
CASSPETDSSYNEQFF
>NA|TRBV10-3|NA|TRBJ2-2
TGTGCCATCAGTGAGTCAAGCGAGAACACCGGGGAGCTGTTTTTT
CAISESSENTGELFF
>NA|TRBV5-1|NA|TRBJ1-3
TGCGCCAGCAGCTTGGAATCTGTGTCGGTCGGAAACACCATATATTTT
CASSLESVSVGNTIYF
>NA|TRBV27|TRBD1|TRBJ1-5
TGTGCCAGCAGTTTGGGGCCAGGGGGATTCAATCAGCCCCAGCATTTT
CASSLGPGGFNQPQHF
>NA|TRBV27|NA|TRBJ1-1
TGTGCCAGCAGGACACCGGGGGGTAAGGAGACTGAAGCTTTCTTT
CASRTPGGKETEAFF
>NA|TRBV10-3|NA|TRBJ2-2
TGTGCCATCAGTGATTGGACAGCGAACACCGGGGAGCTGTTTTTT
CAISDWTANTGELFF
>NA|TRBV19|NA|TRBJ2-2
TGTGCCAGTAGTATATGGGGGACCTACACCGGGGAGCTGTTTTTT
CASSIWGTYTGELFF
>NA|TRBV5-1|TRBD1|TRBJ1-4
TGCGCCAGCAGTCCCATGGGACAGGGGGGAGGAAAACTGTTTTTT
CASSPMGQGGGKLFF
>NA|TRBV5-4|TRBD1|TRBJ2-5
TGTGCCAGCAGCTTGGGGGACAGGCCGGGGGAGGAGACCCAGTACTTC
CASSLGDRPGEETQYF
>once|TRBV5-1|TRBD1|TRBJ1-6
TGCGCCAGCAGCCAGGACAGGGAGGCCCAACCCCTCCACTTT
CASSQDREAQPLHF
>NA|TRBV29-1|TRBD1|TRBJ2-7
TGCAGCGTTGAAGGCCTAGGGACAGGGGGCGCCGCCTACGAGCAGTACTTC
CSVEGLGTGGAAYEQYF
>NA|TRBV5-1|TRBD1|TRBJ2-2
TGCGCCAGCAGCGTTGAGGGGGCCGTGGTCAGCGGGGAGCTGTTTTTT
CASSVEGAVVSGELFF
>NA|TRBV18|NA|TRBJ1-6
TGTGCCAGCTCACTAACCGAGCGTAATAATTCACCCCTCCACTTT
CASSLTERNNSPLHF
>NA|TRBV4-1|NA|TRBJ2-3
TGCGCCAGCAGCCAAGGAGGGAGAGATACGCAGTATTTT
CASSQGGRDTQYF
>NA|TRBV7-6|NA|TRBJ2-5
TGTGCCAGCGGAACCCGAAGGGGTTTGGAGACCCAGTACTTC
CASGTRRGLETQYF
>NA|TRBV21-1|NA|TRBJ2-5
TGTGCCAGCAGCAAAGTGGCCGTGCAAGAGACCCAGTACTTC
CASSKVAVQETQYF
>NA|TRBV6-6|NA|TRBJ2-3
TGTGCCAGCAGTTACTCGAAAGGGGGGCTCACAGATACGCAGTATTTT
CASSYSKGGLTDTQYF
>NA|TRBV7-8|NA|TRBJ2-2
TGTGCCAGCAGCTTAGGTCAGCCTCACACCGGGGAGCTGTTTTTT
CASSLGQPHTGELFF
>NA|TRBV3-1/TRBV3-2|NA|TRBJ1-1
TGTGCCAGCAGCCCAACGGGGTCGGGCACTGAAGCTTTCTTT
CASSPTGSGTEAFF
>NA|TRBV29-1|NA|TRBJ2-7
TGCAGCGTTGGAGAGGGAAACTACGAGCAGTACTTC
CSVGEGNYEQYF
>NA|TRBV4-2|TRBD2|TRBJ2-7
TGTGCCAGCAGCCCGTTGGGGGGGACCTACGAGCAGTACTTC
CASSPLGGTYEQYF